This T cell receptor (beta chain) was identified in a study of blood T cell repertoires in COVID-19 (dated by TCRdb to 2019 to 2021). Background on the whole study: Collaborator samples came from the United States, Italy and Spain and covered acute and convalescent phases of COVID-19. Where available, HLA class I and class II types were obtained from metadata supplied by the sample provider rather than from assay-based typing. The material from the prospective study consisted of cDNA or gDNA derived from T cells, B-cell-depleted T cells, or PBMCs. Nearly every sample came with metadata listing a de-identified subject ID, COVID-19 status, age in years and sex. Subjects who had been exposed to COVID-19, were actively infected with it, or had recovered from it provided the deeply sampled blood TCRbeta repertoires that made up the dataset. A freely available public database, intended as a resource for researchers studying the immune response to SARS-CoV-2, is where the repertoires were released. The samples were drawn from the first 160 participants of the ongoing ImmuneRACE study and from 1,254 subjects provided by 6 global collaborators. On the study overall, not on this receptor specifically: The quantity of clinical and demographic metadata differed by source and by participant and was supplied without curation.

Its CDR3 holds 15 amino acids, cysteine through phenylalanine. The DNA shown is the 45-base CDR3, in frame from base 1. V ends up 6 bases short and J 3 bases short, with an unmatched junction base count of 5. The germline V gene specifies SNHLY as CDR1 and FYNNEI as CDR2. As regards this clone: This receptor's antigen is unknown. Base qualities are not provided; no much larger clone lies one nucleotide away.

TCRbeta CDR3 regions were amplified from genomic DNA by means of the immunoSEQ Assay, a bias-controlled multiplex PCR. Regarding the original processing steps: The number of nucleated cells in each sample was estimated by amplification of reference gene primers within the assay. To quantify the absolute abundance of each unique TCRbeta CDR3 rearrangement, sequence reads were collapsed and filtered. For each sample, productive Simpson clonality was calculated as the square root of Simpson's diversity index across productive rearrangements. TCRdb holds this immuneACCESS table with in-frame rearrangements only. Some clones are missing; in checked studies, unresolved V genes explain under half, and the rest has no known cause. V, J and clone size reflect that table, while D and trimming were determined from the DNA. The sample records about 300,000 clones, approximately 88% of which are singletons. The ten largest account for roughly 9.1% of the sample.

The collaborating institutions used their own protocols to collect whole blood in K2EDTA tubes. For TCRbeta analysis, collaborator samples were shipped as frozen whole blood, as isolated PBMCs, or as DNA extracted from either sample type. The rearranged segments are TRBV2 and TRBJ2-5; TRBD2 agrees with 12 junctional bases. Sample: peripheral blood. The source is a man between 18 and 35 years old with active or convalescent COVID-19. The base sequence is TGTGCCAGCAGAGGTCGACTAGCGGGAGAAGAGACCCAGTACTTC. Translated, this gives CASRGRLAGEETQYF.